This T cell receptor beta chain was sequenced in a study of CD8 T cells in Susac syndrome. CDR1 is SGHRS and CDR2 is YFSETQ in the germline V gene. The CDR3 totals 12 residues. V was clipped by 0 bases and J by 7 bases, with 4 bases between them. Sequencing of TCR beta covered CD8+ and CD4+ T cells obtained from blood. Negative isolation was applied to CD8+ and CD4+ T cells, and FACS enrichment was applied to TEMRA cells. Reverse transcription of roughly 0.45 to 1 ug RNA was performed with random hexamers. TCRdb re-analysed the immunoSEQ multiplex PCR reads in MiXCR, keeping a single row per CDR3 protein. The table has about 250,000 distinct CDR3 sequences, 93% seen once; the top ten hold approximately 0.07%.

The sequencing sample was made of CD4+ T cells from PBMCs. This sequence originates from a human donor with multiple sclerosis. V gene TRBV5-1 combines with J gene TRBJ2-2; D unclear. The CDR3 is CASSLDFGELFF. CDR3 sequence (DNA): TGCGCCAGCAGCTTGGACTTCGGGGAGCTGTTTTTT.